Following are 30 T cell receptor beta chains from one sample sequenced in a study of T cell repertoires in urothelial bladder cancer. Only in-frame clones appear in the TCRdb table, and some are missing; sequencing was by immunoSEQ multiplex PCR. Here the sample spans 2,000 to 2,500 clones, 68% being singletons. Sequenced sample: bladder tissue. Source of these receptors: a human donor with a benign inflammatory bladder lesion.

The gene calls are TRBV7-2 and TRBJ2-3; either TRBD1 or TRBD2 may fit D (7 bases each). V gave up 6 bases and J gave up 0 bases, with 16 bases separating them. The CDR3 runs 16 residues. Germline lookup yields CDR1 SGHTA and CDR2 FQGNSA. The CDR3 nucleotides read TGTGCCAGCAGGACCGCAGGGGGGGCTAGCACAGATACGCAGTATTTT. It specifies CASRTAGGASTDTQYF.

This chain links TRBV9 with TRBJ1-1; D gene unclear. V was clipped by 2 bases and J by 4 bases, with 12 bases between them. Germline CDR1 and CDR2: SGDLS and YYNGEE. The CDR3 consists of 14 residues. This chain's CDR3 is CASSVAKEATEAFF. DNA for the CDR3: TGTGCCAGCAGCGTTGCCAAGGAGGCCACTGAAGCTTTCTTT.

This rearrangement joins TRBV5-1 to TRBJ1-4; 10 nucleotides align to TRBD1. The J segment lost 5 bases and the V segment lost 0 bases, leaving 4 bases of the junction unmatched. The germline gives CDR1 SGHRS, CDR2 YFSETQ. The CDR3 consists of 16 residues. The CDR3 loop reads CASSLVGQGLNEKLFF. CDR3 coding DNA: TGCGCCAGCAGCTTGGTGGGACAGGGGTTAAATGAAAAACTGTTTTTT.

This clone was seen just once. This rearrangement joins TRBV7-8 to TRBJ2-2; maybe TRBD2 (6 bases). V gave up 2 bases and J gave up 2 bases, with 12 bases separating them. This CDR3 has 16 residues. The germline gives CDR1 SGHVS, CDR2 FQNEAQ. As DNA, the CDR3 is TGTGCCAGCAGCTTAAGATCGGGGACTAACACCGGGGAGCTGTTTTTT. It codes for CASSLRSGTNTGELFF.

This rearrangement joins TRBV7-2 to TRBJ2-7, with a weak D call TRBD1 (5 bases). V gave up 2 bases and J gave up 4 bases, with 15 bases separating them. Germline V gene sequence: CDR1 SGHTA, CDR2 FQGNSA. The CDR3 runs to 15 residues. The chain's CDR3 is CASSLSWGTEYEQYV. The CDR3 bases are TGTGCCAGCAGCTTAAGCTGGGGCACAGAATACGAGCAGTACGTC.

The chain uses TRBV6-1 and TRBJ1-3; 9 bases match TRBD1. Trimming took 6 bases from V and 0 from J; bases not matched to a gene: 3. Looked up from germline, CDR1 is MNHNS and CDR2 is SASEGT. This CDR3 has 15 residues. CDR3 in DNA: TGTGCCAGCAGCGGACAGGGGTTCTCTGGAAACACCATATATTTT. It codes for CASSGQGFSGNTIYF.

By share, this clone counts as medium-sized. This chain links TRBV10-3 with TRBJ1-1; tentative D call: TRBD1 (6 bases). The V end lost 3 bases, the J end lost 1 base, and 12 bases lay between the germline ends. The CDR3 consists of 15 residues. CDR1 and CDR2 from the germline V gene are ENHRY and SYGVKD. The CDR3 reads CAISDQRQENTEAFF. CDR3 nucleotide sequence: TGTGCCATCAGTGACCAGAGACAGGAGAACACTGAAGCTTTCTTT.

This clone was detected only a few times. The gene calls are TRBV5-1 and TRBJ1-1, with D hard to call. With 0 bases removed from V and 1 base from J, the gap between germline ends came to 7 bases. CDR3 size: 14 residues. Per the germline V gene, CDR1 is SGHRS and CDR2 is YFSETQ. The chain's CDR3 is CASSLAQTNTEAFF. CDR3 in DNA: TGCGCCAGCAGCTTGGCGCAGACGAACACTGAAGCTTTCTTT.

The gene calls are TRBV6-1 and TRBJ1-5, with D unclear. The V gene lost 6 bases and the J gene lost 1 base, with 7 bases spanning the gap. CDR1 is MNHNS and CDR2 is SASEGT in the germline V gene. CDR3 length: 13 amino acids. Here the CDR3 DNA reads TGTGCCAGCAGGCAGGCGAGCAATCAGCCCCAGCATTTT. It specifies CASRQASNQPQHF.

This clone has a handful of counts. CDR3 bases: TGTGCCTGGAGCACAGGCCTTTGGACTGAAGCTTTCTTT. Translated: CAWSTGLWTEAFF. The J gene is TRBJ1-1, the V gene TRBV30; D may be TRBD1 (5 bases). The CDR3 extends over 13 amino acids. Trimming stripped 3 bases from V and 5 bases from J, with 13 bases between. From germline, CDR1 is GTSNPN and CDR2 SVGIG (reference sequence).

The J gene is TRBJ1-1, the V gene TRBV6-5, with TRBD1 identical over 8 bases. The J segment lost 5 bases and the V segment lost 8 bases, leaving 7 bases of the junction unmatched. CDR1 and CDR2 from the germline V gene are MNHEY and SVGAGI. CDR3 length: 13 amino acids. As DNA, the CDR3 is TGTGCCAGCGGTACAGGGGGAGTGACTGAAGCTTTCTTT. This encodes CASGTGGVTEAFF.

This clone has a handful of counts. The CDR3 coding sequence is TGTGCCTGGAGTGTATTAGGAGGAAACACCATATATTTT. It is translated as CAWSVLGGNTIYF. The chain employs TRBV30 and TRBJ1-3; D remains unclear. V was cut by 0 bases and J by 4 bases, with 7 bases left in between. Germline V gene lookup returns CDR1 GTSNPN and CDR2 SVGIG (reference sequence). This CDR3 region has 13 residues.

This rearrangement joins TRBV7-2 to TRBJ1-2; D perhaps matches TRBD1 (6 bases). Trimming shortened V by 4 bases and J by 4 bases, and 13 bases separated the two germline ends. This CDR3 has 14 amino acids. From germline, CDR1 is SGHTA and CDR2 FQGNSA. This chain's CDR3 is CASSSTGSRYGYTF. Here the CDR3 DNA reads TGTGCCAGCAGCTCAACAGGGTCCCGCTATGGCTACACCTTC.

The rearrangement links TRBV19 to TRBJ2-3; 7 bases line up with TRBD1. The CDR3 spans 15 residues. The V gene end was trimmed by 1 base and the J gene end by 3 bases; junction bases not matched to a gene: 4. Germline V gene data show CDR1 as LNHDA and CDR2 as SQIVND (reference sequence). The CDR3, as DNA: TGTGCCAGTAGTATAGTAAGGGGGCAAACAGATACGCAGTATTTT. Translating gives CASSIVRGQTDTQYF.

The CDR3 nucleotides are TGTGCCAGTAGTACCGGCGGGGGACGGATACTCTATGGCTACACCTTC. Its protein is CASSTGGGRILYGYTF. This chain joins TRBV19 and TRBJ1-2; possibly TRBD1 for D (5 bases). Trimming took 4 bases from V and 4 from J, leaving 19 bases between them. In germline, CDR1 is LNHDA, CDR2 SQIVND (reference sequence). This CDR3 is 16 amino acids long. Full variable domain (outside the CDR3, taken from reference TRBV19 and TRBJ1-2): DGGITQSPKYLFRKEGQNVTLSCEQNLNHDAMYWYRQDPGQGLRLIYYSQIVNDFQKGDIAEGYSVSREKKESFPLTVTSAQKNPTAFYLCASSTGGGRILYGYTFGSGTRLTVV.

This chain uses TRBV28 with TRBJ1-1; D is unclear. V lost 4 bases to trimming and J lost 0 bases, with 18 bases between them. The CDR3 loop spans 17 amino acids. Germline values: CDR1 MDHEN, CDR2 SYDVKM. CDR3: CASSSPDGKGMNTEAFF. The CDR3, as DNA: TGTGCCAGCAGTTCCCCGGACGGAAAAGGGATGAACACTGAAGCTTTCTTT.

By sample share, this clone is large. CDR3 in DNA: TGTGCCAGCTCACCACCGAACAGGGTCTCTGGAAACACCATATATTTT. It translates to CASSPPNRVSGNTIYF. The J gene is TRBJ1-3, the V gene TRBV18, with D perhaps TRBD1 (6 bases). The V end was cut by 0 bases, the J end by 0 bases, with 9 bases between. Germline CDR1 reads KGHSH; CDR2 reads LQKENI. The CDR3 runs to 16 residues.

The chain couples TRBV19 to TRBJ2-3; 10 nucleotides agree with TRBD2. Germline V lookup: CDR1 LNHDA, CDR2 SQIVND (reference sequence). The CDR3 totals 14 residues. Losses at the gene ends were 6 bases for V and 0 bases for J; bases not matched to a gene: 0. The CDR3 loop reads CASRTSGSTDTQYF. The CDR3 coding sequence is TGTGCCAGTAGGACTAGCGGGAGCACAGATACGCAGTATTTT.

The chain recombines TRBV5-4 with TRBJ2-7; 9 nucleotides match TRBD2. V lost 5 bases and J lost 7; bases outside the gene matches: 16. Germline CDR1 and CDR2: SGHNT and YYREEE (reference sequence). This CDR3 is 16 amino acids long. The CDR3 region is CASRYGLALETGEQYV. The CDR3, as DNA: TGTGCCAGCAGATATGGACTAGCGTTGGAAACTGGGGAGCAGTACGTC.

The chain employs TRBV25-1 and TRBJ2-7; TRBD2 is a possible D gene (5 bases). The CDR3 is 14 amino acids. V gave up 5 bases and J gave up 3 bases, with 14 bases separating them. The germline V gene encodes CDR1 MGHDK and CDR2 SYGVNS. The CDR3 DNA reads TGTGCCAGCAGTCTAAGCGGCAGGAACTACGAGCAGTACTTC. This translates into CASSLSGRNYEQYF.

This chain uses TRBV7-2 with TRBJ2-7, with D perhaps being TRBD1 or TRBD2 (5 bases each). Germline V gene data show CDR1 as SGHTA and CDR2 as FQGNSA. V gave up 4 bases and J gave up 2 bases, with 12 bases separating them. CDR3 size: 14 residues. CDR3 nucleotide sequence: TGTGCCAGCAGCTCCCTTGGGGGTCCCTACGAGCAGTACTTC. Its translation: CASSSLGGPYEQYF.

CDR3 DNA sequence: TGTGCCTGGAGTAGGACAGGACGAAACTCCTACGAGCAGTACTTC. It translates to CAWSRTGRNSYEQYF. The genes are TRBV30 and TRBJ2-7, with TRBD1 matching 7 bases. V lost 2 bases and J lost 0; bases outside the gene matches: 7. Looked up from germline, CDR1 is GTSNPN and CDR2 is SVGIG (reference sequence). CDR3 length: 15 residues. Using reference TRBV30 and TRBJ2-7 for the parts outside the CDR3, the full variable domain is SQTIHQWPATLVQPVGSPLSLECTVEGTSNPNLYWYRQAAGRGLQLLFYSVGIGQISSEVPQNLSASRPQDRQFILSSKKLLLSDSGFYLCAWSRTGRNSYEQYFGPGTRLTVT.

The rearrangement links TRBV21-1 to TRBJ1-5; the table's D call, TRBD1, was not checked against the DNA. TRBV21-1 is given as a pseudogene. The CDR3 is 16 amino acids. The CDR3 DNA is TGTGCCAGCAGCAAAGAGCCAGGGGGAGGCAATCAGCCCCAGCATTTT. Its translation is CASSKEPGGGNQPQHF.

By share, this clone ranks as large. The gene calls are TRBV6-1 and TRBJ2-1, with TRBD2 matching over 10 bases. Germline CDR1 MNHNS, CDR2 SASEGT. The CDR3 has 15 amino acids. The V and J ends lost 2 bases and 8 bases, in that order; junction bases with no gene match: 6. In DNA form, the CDR3 reads TGTGCCAGCAGTGAATCTCTAGCGGGGGTCGATGAGCAGTTCTTC. The encoded protein is CASSESLAGVDEQFF.

By sample share, this clone is large. This rearrangement joins TRBV5-1 to TRBJ1-4; the match to TRBD1 covers 8 bases. Germline CDR1 reads SGHRS; CDR2 reads YFSETQ. With 3 bases clipped from V and 4 bases from J, the junction kept 5 bases outside the gene matches. This CDR3 contains 15 residues. The CDR3 sequence: CASSSQGVFNEKLFF. In DNA, the CDR3 is TGCGCCAGCAGCTCACAGGGGGTATTTAATGAAAAACTGTTTTTT. Filled out from reference TRBV5-1 and TRBJ1-4, the complete variable domain reads KAGVTQTPRYLIKTRGQQVTLSCSPISGHRSVSWYQQTPGQGLQFLFEYFSETQRNKGNFPGRFSGRQFSNSRSEMNVSTLELGDSALYLCASSSQGVFNEKLFFGSGTQLSVL.

J is TRBJ1-2 and V is TRBV2; the match to TRBD1 covers 10 bases. V trimming: 8 bases; J trimming: 7 bases; junction bases outside the gene matches: 10. Germline V lookup: CDR1 SNHLY, CDR2 FYNNEI. CDR3 length: 14 amino acids. The CDR3 protein is CASVRDRGTGGYTF. The CDR3, as DNA: TGTGCCAGCGTAAGGGACAGGGGAACGGGTGGCTACACCTTC.

The genes are TRBV18 and TRBJ2-7; D ambiguous. This CDR3 spans 12 amino acids. From germline, CDR1 is KGHSH and CDR2 LQKENI. Trimming removed 2 bases at V and 5 bases at J, with 7 bases between. In DNA, the CDR3 is TGTGCCAGCTCACCAAAGTCTGACGAGCAGTACTTC. This gives the protein CASSPKSDEQYF.

The rearrangement joins TRBV28 to TRBJ1-5; maybe TRBD1 (6 bases). Per germline, CDR1 MDHEN and CDR2 SYDVKM. The CDR3 runs 16 residues. V gave up 3 bases and J gave up 7 bases, with 19 bases separating them. The CDR3, as DNA: TGTGCCAGCAGTTTCTCTTACAGGGAGAGGGGACAGCCCCAGCATTTT. It codes for CASSFSYRERGQPQHF.

Note on this clone: A junction end diverges from the germline sequence, so it may reflect a read error. The V and J genes are TRBV6-4 and TRBJ2-2; the D is unclear. In germline, CDR1 is MRHNA, CDR2 SNTAGT. This CDR3 has 14 residues. In nucleotides, the CDR3 is TGTGCCAGCAGTTACTCCCCGGGCACCGGGGAGCTGTTTTTT. It is translated as CASSYSPGTGELFF.

The V call is TRBV6-6, the J call TRBJ2-7, with D perhaps TRBD1 or TRBD2 (5 bases each). This CDR3 is 14 amino acids long. CDR1 and CDR2 (germline): MNHNY, SVGAGI (reference sequence). The V end was cut by 4 bases, the J end by 2 bases, with 12 bases between. The CDR3, as DNA: TGTGCCAGCAGTTCTACCGGGACGCCCTACGAGCAGTACTTC. Translating it yields CASSSTGTPYEQYF.